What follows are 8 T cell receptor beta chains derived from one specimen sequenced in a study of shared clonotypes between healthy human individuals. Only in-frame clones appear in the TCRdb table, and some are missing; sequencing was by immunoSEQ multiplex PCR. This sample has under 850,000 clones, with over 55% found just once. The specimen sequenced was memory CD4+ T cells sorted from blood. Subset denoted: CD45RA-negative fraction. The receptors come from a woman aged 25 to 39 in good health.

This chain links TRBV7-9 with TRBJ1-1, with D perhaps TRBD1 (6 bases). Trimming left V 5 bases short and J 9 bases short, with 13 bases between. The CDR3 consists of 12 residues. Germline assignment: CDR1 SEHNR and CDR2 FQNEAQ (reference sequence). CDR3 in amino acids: CASSPIQGKAFF. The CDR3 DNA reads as TGTGCCAGCAGCCCAATACAGGGTAAAGCTTTCTTT.

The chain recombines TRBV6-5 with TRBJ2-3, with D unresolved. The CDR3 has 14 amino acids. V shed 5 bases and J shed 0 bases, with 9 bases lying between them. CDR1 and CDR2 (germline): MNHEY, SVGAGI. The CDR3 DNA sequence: TGTGCCAGCAGTCCCGTTTTTAGCACAGATACGCAGTATTTT. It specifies CASSPVFSTDTQYF.

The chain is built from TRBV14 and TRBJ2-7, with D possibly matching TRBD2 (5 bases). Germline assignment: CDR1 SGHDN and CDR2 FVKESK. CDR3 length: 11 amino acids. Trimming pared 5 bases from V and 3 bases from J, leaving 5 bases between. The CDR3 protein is CASSDYYEQYF. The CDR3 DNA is TGTGCCAGCAGCGACTACTACGAGCAGTACTTC.

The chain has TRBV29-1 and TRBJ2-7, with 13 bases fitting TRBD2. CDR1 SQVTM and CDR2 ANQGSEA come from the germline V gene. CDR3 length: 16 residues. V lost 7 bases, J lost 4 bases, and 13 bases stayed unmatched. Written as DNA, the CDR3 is TGCAGCGCCGGGGGCGGACTAGCGGGAGCAGGGTACGAGCAGTACTTC. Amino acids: CSAGGGLAGAGYEQYF.

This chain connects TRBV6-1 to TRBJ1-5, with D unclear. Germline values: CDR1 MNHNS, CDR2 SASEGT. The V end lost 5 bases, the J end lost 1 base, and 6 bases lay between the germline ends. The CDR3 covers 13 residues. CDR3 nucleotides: TGTGCCAGCAGTTGGACGAGCAATCAGCCCCAGCATTTT. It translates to CASSWTSNQPQHF.

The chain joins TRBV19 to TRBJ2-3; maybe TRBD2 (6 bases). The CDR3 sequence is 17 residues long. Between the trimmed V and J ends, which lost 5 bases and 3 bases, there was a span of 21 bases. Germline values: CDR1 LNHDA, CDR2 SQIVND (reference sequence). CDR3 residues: CASSLGGHIWETDTQYF. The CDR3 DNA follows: TGTGCCAGTAGTTTGGGAGGCCACATATGGGAGACAGATACGCAGTATTTT.

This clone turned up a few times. CDR3 bases: TGCAGTGCTAGAGATTACAATGAGCAGTTCTTC. Residues: CSARDYNEQFF. The chain employs TRBV20-1 and TRBJ2-1; D is unclear. V lost 0 bases and J 4 bases, leaving 1 base between the germline ends. CDR3 length: 11 residues. Germline V CDR1 and CDR2: DFQATT, SNEGSKA (reference sequence).

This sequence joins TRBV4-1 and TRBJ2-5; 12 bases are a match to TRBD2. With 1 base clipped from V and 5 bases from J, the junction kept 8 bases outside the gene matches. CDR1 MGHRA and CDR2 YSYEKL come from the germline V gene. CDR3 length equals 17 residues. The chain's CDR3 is CASSQVIGLAGLETQYF. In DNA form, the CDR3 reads TGCGCCAGCAGCCAAGTGATCGGACTAGCGGGATTGGAGACCCAGTACTTC.